A single sample is the source of the 4 T cell receptor beta chains below, sequenced in a study of shared clonotypes between healthy human individuals. TCRdb's table, derived via immunoSEQ multiplex PCR, lists solely in-frame clones and lacks some. The data contain just over 2,000,000 clones, about 95% of them singletons. CD45RO negativity and positive selection for CCR7 defined naive CD8 cells, a population that excluded terminally differentiated effector memory CD45RA+ cells. Input material: naive CD8+ T cells sorted from blood. All receptors come from a man aged 18 to 29 in good health.

The rearrangement links TRBV4-3 to TRBJ2-5; 7 bases are a match to TRBD2. The germline V gene encodes CDR1 LGHNA and CDR2 YSLEER. This CDR3 is 18 amino acids long. With 1 base clipped from V and 0 bases from J, the junction kept 11 bases outside the gene matches. CDR3 residues: CASSQALAGEGNQETQYF. In DNA form, the CDR3 reads TGCGCCAGCAGCCAAGCCTTGGCGGGAGAGGGGAACCAAGAGACCCAGTACTTC.

V is TRBV7-9 and J is TRBJ2-3; 10 bases align to TRBD2. V was clipped by 5 bases and J by 0 bases; unmatched bases: 5. CDR1 and CDR2 (germline): SEHNR, FQNEAQ (reference sequence). The CDR3 covers 16 residues. The chain's CDR3 is CASSPSLAGSTDTQYF. In DNA form, the CDR3 reads TGTGCCAGCAGCCCGTCACTAGCGGGGAGCACAGATACGCAGTATTTT.

A note on this clone: Different DNA sequences within this sample yield the same CDR3. CDR3 protein: CASSLDREETQYF. The DNA of the CDR3 is TGTGCCAGCAGTTTGGACAGGGAGGAGACCCAGTACTTC. This chain joins TRBV6-5 and TRBJ2-5, with 8 bases aligning to TRBD1. The length of the CDR3 is 13 residues. Trimming at V came to 4 bases and at J to 5 bases, leaving 3 bases not matched to a gene. CDR1 MNHEY and CDR2 SVGAGI come from the germline V gene.

V and J are TRBV4-1 and TRBJ2-2, with D perhaps matching TRBD2 (5 bases). The CDR3 covers 18 residues. V was cut by 0 bases and J by 7 bases, with 21 bases left in between. In germline, CDR1 is MGHRA, CDR2 YSYEKL. Here the CDR3 DNA reads TGCGCCAGCAGCCAAGATAAGAGGGAGTTGTGGGGTCACGGGGAGCTGTTTTTT. This gives the protein CASSQDKRELWGHGELFF.